The rows below give T cell receptor beta chains drawn from one sample of a study of cytomegalovirus exposure and HLA in healthy donors. Only in-frame clones appear in the TCRdb table, and some are missing; sequencing was by immunoSEQ multiplex PCR. Here the sample spans 95,000 to 150,000 clones, about three fifths being singletons. Sequenced material: PBMCs. The receptors come from a woman aged 40 to 50 in good health and CMV-seropositive. Both conserved end residues are part of each CDR3. Fields, in order: V gene, J gene, CDR3 protein.

>TRBV5-1|TRBJ2-7
CASSLALLAGGEEQYF
>TRBV7-8|TRBJ1-1
CASSLQGQGRARAFF
>TRBV5-6|TRBJ2-2
CASSLGAGVNTGELFF
>TRBV6-6|TRBJ2-1
CASTDEGDHYNEQFF
>TRBV28|TRBJ1-6
CASRPPVGDRTNSPLHF
>TRBV5-1|TRBJ2-1
CASSLEAEGIEQFF
>TRBV25-1|TRBJ2-1
CASSEGAEQFF
>TRBV6-4|TRBJ2-3
CASSDSSSGSTDTQYF
>TRBV2|TRBJ1-5
CASSETTGGLGDQHF
>TRBV7-6|TRBJ2-7
CASSLKTGTYEQYF
>TRBV10-3|TRBJ1-3
CAISPQDRTSSGNTIYF
>TRBV5-4|TRBJ2-3
CASSPGQGIDTQYF
>TRBV11-3|TRBJ2-2
CASSISTGVGTGELFF
>TRBV19|TRBJ1-1
CASSMTGLGTEAFF
>TRBV27|TRBJ2-7
CASSHGLAGQQYF
>TRBV6-1|TRBJ2-7
CASSGPGQPRYEQYF
>TRBV19|TRBJ1-1
CASSTHPTAREAFF
>TRBV2|TRBJ1-1
CASRTDRVNTEAFF
>TRBV29-1|TRBJ2-7
CSVDEVGEQYF
>TRBV29-1|TRBJ1-2
CSVEAGGGGYTF
>TRBV18|TRBJ1-2
CASSPSRDYGYTF
>TRBV28|TRBJ2-7
CASSLCVLAGSYEQYF
>TRBV6-1|TRBJ1-5
CASSGGQGFQPQHF
>TRBV4-2|TRBJ2-1
CASSQGTSSGGVFNEQFF
>TRBV6-1|TRBJ2-7
CASLGPGVYEQYF
>TRBV5-1|TRBJ2-7
CASSWGQGGYEQYF
>TRBV25-1|TRBJ2-7
CASSEYWTGGEQYF
>TRBV30|TRBJ1-2
CAWATGNGYTF
>TRBV12-5|TRBJ1-1
CASGLPRQGDTEAFF
>TRBV7-3|TRBJ2-2
CASSVSGTSGITGELFF
>TRBV6-6|TRBJ2-3
CASSYGAGGFWDTQYF
>TRBV6-5|TRBJ2-7
CASSLGTGREQYF
>TRBV9|TRBJ2-5
CASSAGTGWGTQYF
>TRBV2|TRBJ2-5
CASSPTGPETQYF
>TRBV7-2|TRBJ2-1
CASSLRLAGLSSYNEQFF
>TRBV1|TRBJ2-7
CTSSQGEQGAPYEQYF
>TRBV19|TRBJ1-1
CASRVGQGGALNTEAFF
>TRBV18|TRBJ1-4
CASSRGQDEKLFF
>TRBV18|TRBJ2-5
CASSPAGFETQYF
>TRBV2|.
CASSRQEIYEQYF
>TRBV30|TRBJ1-2
CAWSPGGDYGYTF
>TRBV25-1|TRBJ1-2
CASSAQGWVYGYTF
>TRBV21-1|TRBJ2-3
CASSILPGQASDTQYF
>TRBV19|TRBJ2-1
CASRGAFGGSGTREQFF
>TRBV6-6|TRBJ1-1
CASSKNSLTEAFF
>TRBV29-1|TRBJ1-1
CSVDEAVNTEAFF
>TRBV6-1|TRBJ1-2
CASRQGGNFYTF
>TRBV7-3|TRBJ2-5
CASSRQGGETQYF
>TRBV5-1|TRBJ2-3
CASSGTSGRSGDTQYF
>TRBV11-2|TRBJ1-4
CASSVRDRVNEKLFF
>TRBV6-1|TRBJ1-5
CASSVRVGGSNQPQHF